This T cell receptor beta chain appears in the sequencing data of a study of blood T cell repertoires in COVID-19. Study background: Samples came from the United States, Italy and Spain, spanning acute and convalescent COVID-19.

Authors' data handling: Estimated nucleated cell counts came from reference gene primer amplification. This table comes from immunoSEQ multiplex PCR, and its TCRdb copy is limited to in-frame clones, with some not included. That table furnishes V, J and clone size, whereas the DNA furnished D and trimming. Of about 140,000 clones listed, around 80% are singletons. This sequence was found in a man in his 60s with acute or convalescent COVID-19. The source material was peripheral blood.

The CDR3 DNA sequence: TGTGCCAGCAGCCCCCACGCAGGGTACAATGAGCAGTTCTTC. This codes for CASSPHAGYNEQFF. The V call is TRBV11-3, the J call TRBJ2-1, with D tentatively TRBD1 (5 bases). The V gene's germline CDR1 is SGHNT and CDR2 YENEEA. This CDR3 region has 14 residues. Trimming stripped 5 bases from V and 4 bases from J, with 12 bases between.